Presented here are 4 T cell receptor beta chains from one specimen sequenced in a study of T-cell reconstitution after alpha-beta-depleted transplantation in children. It was with unique molecular identifiers that the TCRbeta library was prepared. TCRdb re-derived calls from the PCR reads in MiXCR, one entry per CDR3 protein. This table has a few hundred thousand distinct CDR3 sequences, about a quarter appearing once. Specimen: PBMCs, collected before TCRalphabeta/CD19-depleted stem cell transplant. The receptors shown here come from a boy under three years old with Wiskott-Aldrich syndrome, due to receive a stem cell transplant.

This clonotype has more than one count but fewer than ten. The V gene is TRBV14, the J gene TRBJ2-7; unclear D gene. V dropped 0 bases and J dropped 5 bases, with 14 bases sitting between them. The CDR3 consists of 15 residues. Germline assignment: CDR1 SGHDN and CDR2 FVKESK. CDR3 DNA: TGTGCCAGCAGCCAAGAACGAACCAGATGGAACGAGCAGTACTTC. Protein sequence: CASSQERTRWNEQYF.

The chain is built from TRBV28 and TRBJ1-1; D is unresolved. CDR3 length: 13 amino acids. Germline values: CDR1 MDHEN, CDR2 SYDVKM. The ends were cut back, 3 bases at V and 1 base at J, with 6 bases in the middle. CDR3 residues: CASSLFQNTEAFF. CDR3 coding DNA: TGTGCCAGCAGTTTGTTCCAGAACACTGAAGCTTTCTTT. Supplemented by reference TRBV28 and TRBJ1-1, the full variable domain reads DVKVTQSSRYLVKRTGEKVFLECVQDMDHENMFWYRQDPGLGLRLIYFSYDVKMKEKGDIPEGYSVSREKKERFSLILESASTNQTSMYLCASSLFQNTEAFFGQGTRLTVV.

This clonotype appeared once. The chain recombines TRBV27 with TRBJ2-3; 13 bases are shared with TRBD2. This CDR3 region has 15 residues. Germline V gives CDR1 MNHEY, CDR2 SMNVEV (reference sequence). With 8 bases clipped from V and 2 bases from J, the junction kept 4 bases outside the gene matches. The CDR3 sequence: CASSGLAGVTDTQYF. Written as DNA, the CDR3 is TGTGCCAGCTCAGGACTAGCGGGAGTCACAGATACGCAGTATTTT.

This clonotype has a handful of counts. The chain joins TRBV3-1 to TRBJ2-3; no reliable D call. The germline V gene has CDR1 LGHDT and CDR2 YNNKEL (reference sequence). This CDR3 is 13 amino acids long. V was pared by 1 base and J by 6 bases, with 8 bases between. CDR3 region: CASSQAPRDTQYF. The CDR3 DNA is TGTGCCAGCAGCCAAGCTCCACGGGATACGCAGTATTTT.